The 4 T cell receptor beta chains below come from one sample, sequenced in a study of PD-1 blockade in classical Hodgkin lymphoma. Specified time point: cycle 4 day 1 (C4D1), after 5 to 7 weeks of nivolumab. Autologous stem cell transplantation was followed by relapse in every patient, and brentuximab vedotin exposure varied. Magnetic negative selection isolated CD8+ T cells from thawed PBMCs. Only in-frame clones appear in the TCRdb table, and some are missing; sequencing was by immunoSEQ multiplex PCR. The table includes approximately 3,000 clones, 75% to 85% detected once. Sequenced material: CD8+ T cells from blood, taken before the fourth cycle of nivolumab. These receptors were collected from a human donor with classical Hodgkin lymphoma.

The chain recombines TRBV4-1 with TRBJ2-7; no clear D. Per the germline V gene, CDR1 is MGHRA and CDR2 is YSYEKL. CDR3 length equals 13 residues. Trimming pared 1 base from V and 5 bases from J, leaving 9 bases between. The CDR3 loop is CASSQAGWDEQYF. The DNA for the CDR3 is TGCGCCAGCAGCCAAGCCGGGTGGGACGAGCAGTACTTC.

V gene TRBV7-9 combines with J gene TRBJ2-3; D is ambiguous. This CDR3 comprises 15 residues. The V end lost 1 base, the J end lost 5 bases, and 13 bases lay between the germline ends. Germline CDR1 is SEHNR and CDR2 is FQNEAQ (reference sequence). The DNA of the CDR3 is TGTGCCAGCAGCTTAGTGAGTAGGGTTGAAGATACGCAGTATTTT. Protein sequence: CASSLVSRVEDTQYF.

This chain links TRBV7-3 with TRBJ2-1; 8 bases align to TRBD1. The germline V gene encodes CDR1 SGHTA and CDR2 FQGTGA. The CDR3 length is 12 residues. V lost 4 bases and J lost 9; bases outside the gene matches: 2. Here the CDR3 DNA reads TGTGCCAGCAGCTATACAGGGGGTGAGCAGTTCTTC. Its protein product is CASSYTGGEQFF.

This clone is termed medium-sized. CDR3 coding DNA: TGTGCCAGCAGTTCAGAGGGGTACTATGGCTACACCTTC. It specifies CASSSEGYYGYTF. The chain uses TRBV7-8 and TRBJ1-2; TRBD1 is a possible D gene (5 bases). The germline V gene has CDR1 SGHVS and CDR2 FQNEAQ. CDR3 length equals 13 residues. Trimming stripped 6 bases from V and 3 bases from J, with 11 bases between.